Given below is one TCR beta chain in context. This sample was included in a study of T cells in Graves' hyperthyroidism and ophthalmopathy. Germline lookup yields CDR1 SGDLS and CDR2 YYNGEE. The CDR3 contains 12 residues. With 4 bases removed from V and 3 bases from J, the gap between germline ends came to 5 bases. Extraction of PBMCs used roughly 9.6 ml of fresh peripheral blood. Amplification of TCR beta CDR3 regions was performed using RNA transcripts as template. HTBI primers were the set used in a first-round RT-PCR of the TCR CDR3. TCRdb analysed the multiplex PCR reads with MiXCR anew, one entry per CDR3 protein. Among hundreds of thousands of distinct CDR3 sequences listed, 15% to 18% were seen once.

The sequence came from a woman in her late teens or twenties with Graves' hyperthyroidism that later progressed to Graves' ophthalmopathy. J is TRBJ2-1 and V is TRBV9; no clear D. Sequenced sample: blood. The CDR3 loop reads CASSYYYNEQFF. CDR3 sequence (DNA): TGTGCCAGCAGCTACTACTACAATGAGCAGTTCTTC.